This TCR beta chain comes out of a study of blood T cells in healthy people across ages. Donors gave around 9.8 milliliters of peripheral blood apiece. For the second PCR, which ran for about 7 to 12 cycles, a sample-barcoded 5' primer and a J-beta primer mix were used. Each cDNA molecule was tagged by a template-switch adaptor that had 12 random nucleotides. TCRdb passed the 5' RACE reads through MiXCR, listing each CDR3 protein once. The sample records about 320,000 distinct CDR3 sequences, roughly 29% being singletons. This CDR3 is built from 13 residues. Trimming took off 7 bases at V and 4 bases at J, with 14 bases between the two ends. CDR1 SGHRS and CDR2 YFSETQ come from the germline V gene.

This rearrangement joins TRBV5-1 to TRBJ1-2; D gene ambiguous. The TCR sequence derives from a woman in her 70s in good health. The sequencing input was blood. CDR3 sequence reads: CASGRGDSYGYTF. The CDR3 nucleotides are TGCGCCAGCGGCCGAGGAGATTCCTATGGCTACACCTTC.